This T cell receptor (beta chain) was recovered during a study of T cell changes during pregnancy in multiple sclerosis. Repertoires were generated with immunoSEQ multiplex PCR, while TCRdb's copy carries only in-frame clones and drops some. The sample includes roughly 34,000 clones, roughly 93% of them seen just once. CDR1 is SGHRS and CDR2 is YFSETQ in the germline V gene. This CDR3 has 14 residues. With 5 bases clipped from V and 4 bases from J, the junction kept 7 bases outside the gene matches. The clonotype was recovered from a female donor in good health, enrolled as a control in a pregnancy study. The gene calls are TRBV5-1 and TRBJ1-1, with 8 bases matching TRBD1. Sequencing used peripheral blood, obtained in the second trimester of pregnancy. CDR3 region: CASSSNTGGTEAFF. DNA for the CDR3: TGCGCCAGCAGTTCCAACACAGGGGGCACTGAAGCTTTCTTT.